These 17 T cell receptor beta chains were all obtained from the same sample, sequenced in a study of identical twins. TCRdb re-called the 5' RACE reads with MiXCR, one entry per CDR3 protein. Of around 1.7 million distinct CDR3 sequences listed, about 31% are singletons. The sequencing input was cord blood. The receptors were gathered from a newborn girl in good health.

This sequence joins TRBV5-1 and TRBJ2-1, with 11 bases fitting TRBD2. Trimming at V came to 4 bases and at J to 3 bases, leaving 3 bases not matched to a gene. The V gene's germline CDR1 is SGHRS and CDR2 YFSETQ. CDR3 length equals 15 residues. The DNA for the CDR3 is TGCGCCAGCAGCGGGACTAGCGGAAACTACAATGAGCAGTTCTTC. This gives the protein CASSGTSGNYNEQFF.

The rearrangement uses TRBV20-1 and TRBJ2-6, with D unresolved. The germline V and J ends were trimmed by 4 bases and 0 bases, with 7 bases remaining between them. The CDR3 contains 14 residues. From germline, CDR1 is DFQATT and CDR2 SNEGSKA (reference sequence). DNA of the CDR3: TGCAGTGCTACCGTCCGCTCTGGGGCCAACGTCCTGACTTTC. Its translation is CSATVRSGANVLTF.

CDR3 region: CASSLSHMVGSYEQYF. The CDR3 region has the DNA TGTGCCAGCAGTTTGTCTCACATGGTGGGCTCCTACGAGCAGTACTTC. The chain uses TRBV12-3 or TRBV12-4 and TRBJ2-7; no clear D. The CDR3 extends over 16 amino acids. V gave up 3 bases and J gave up 0 bases, with 15 bases separating them.

The sample holds a few counts of this clonotype. The chain recombines TRBV29-1 with TRBJ2-1; a weak D match, TRBD2 (6 bases). Trimming stripped 6 bases from V and 7 bases from J, with 16 bases between. In germline, CDR1 is SQVTM, CDR2 ANQGSEA. CDR3 size: 13 residues. Written as DNA, the CDR3 is TGCAGCGTGGCCGGAGGGGCGCTGAATGAGCAGTTCTTC. As protein: CSVAGGALNEQFF.

The table lists this clonotype with many counts. This chain joins TRBV24-1 and TRBJ2-1; 7 bases match TRBD2. The CDR3 spans 19 residues. CDR1 is KGHDR, CDR2 SFDVKD, per germline. The J segment lost 0 bases and the V segment lost 3 bases, leaving 13 bases of the junction unmatched. The CDR3 region has the DNA TGTGCCACCAGTGATGCACCCGGACTAGTTGGGGGCTCCTACAATGAGCAGTTCTTC. Protein sequence: CATSDAPGLVGGSYNEQFF.

This clonotype has only a few counts. The chain joins TRBV3-1 to TRBJ1-2; TRBD1 matches at 9 bases. The J segment lost 2 bases and the V segment lost 4 bases, leaving 17 bases of the junction unmatched. The CDR3 contains 19 residues. Germline assignment: CDR1 LGHDT and CDR2 YNNKEL (reference sequence). The CDR3 here is CASSPQIGTGSSRNYGYTF. DNA for the CDR3: TGTGCCAGCAGCCCACAAATCGGGACAGGGAGTAGTAGGAACTATGGCTACACCTTC.

This clonotype appeared once. This sequence joins TRBV21-1 and TRBJ2-7; the table's TRBD1 call for D was not verified on the DNA. TRBV21-1 is flagged as a pseudogene. The CDR3 has 17 residues. The CDR3 protein is CASSKALDGVSYNEQYF. The CDR3 DNA reads as TGTGCCAGCAGCAAAGCGCTGGACGGGGTTTCCTACAATGAGCAGTACTTC.

This chain uses TRBV27 with TRBJ1-1; 12 bases align to TRBD1. V trimming: 5 bases; J trimming: 3 bases; junction bases outside the gene matches: 16. The CDR3 has 19 amino acids. Germline-derived CDR1 and CDR2 are MNHEY and SMNVEV (reference sequence). CDR3 DNA: TGTGCCAGCAGTCCTCCAGCCCGGGACAGGGGGCGGGTGGACACTGAAGCTTTCTTT. The encoded protein is CASSPPARDRGRVDTEAFF.

This clonotype has more than one count but fewer than ten. CDR3 loop: CASSDMDYPSGEQYF. CDR3 nucleotides: TGCGCCAGCAGTGATATGGACTACCCTTCCGGCGAGCAGTACTTC. The rearrangement joins TRBV10-2 to TRBJ2-7; D is possibly TRBD2 (6 bases). The V end lost 3 bases, the J end lost 6 bases, and 18 bases lay between the germline ends. The CDR3 consists of 15 residues. Germline loops: CDR1 WSHSY, CDR2 SAAADI.

J is TRBJ2-5 and V is TRBV21-1; TRBD1 is taken as the D call from the table, unchecked against the DNA. TRBV21-1 is a recognized pseudogene. The CDR3 sequence is 13 residues long. For the CDR3, the DNA is TGTGCCAGCAGCAGGGACGAACAAGAGACCCAGTACTTC. Protein sequence: CASSRDEQETQYF.

There are a few counts of this clonotype. The junction departs from germline at one end; a sequencing error may be responsible. The chain is built from TRBV5-1 and TRBJ1-2; a weak D match, TRBD1 (6 bases). The CDR3 has 16 residues. The V gene's germline CDR1 is SGHRS and CDR2 YFSETQ. This CDR3 reads CASSLGHVQGAYGYTF. The CDR3 region has the DNA TGCGCCAGCAGTTTGGGACATGTTCAGGGCGCCTATGGCTACACCTTC.

The chain joins TRBV29-1 to TRBJ1-2; 7 nucleotides align to TRBD1. CDR3 size: 17 residues. Germline V lookup: CDR1 SQVTM, CDR2 ANQGSEA. The V gene end was trimmed by 3 bases and the J gene end by 4 bases; junction bases not matched to a gene: 17. The CDR3 loop is CSVDLGTASTPIYGYTF. The CDR3 nucleotides read TGCAGCGTTGACCTTGGGACAGCCTCGACGCCTATCTATGGCTACACCTTC.

This clonotype was counted many times. The chain couples TRBV4-2 to TRBJ1-6; D not certain. Per germline, CDR1 LGHNA and CDR2 YNFKEQ. The germline V and J ends were trimmed by 0 bases and 6 bases, with 6 bases remaining between them. The CDR3 has 14 amino acids. The CDR3 region has the DNA TGTGCCAGCAGCCAAGATCGAACTAATTCACCCCTCCACTTT. Amino acids: CASSQDRTNSPLHF.

This clonotype was seen once. The CDR3 region has the DNA TGCAGTGCTAGAGTGGGTAGCGGGGGCCTAACCAGGGAGACCCAGTACTTC. It encodes CSARVGSGGLTRETQYF. The genes are TRBV20-1 and TRBJ2-5, with 9 bases identical to TRBD2. CDR1 is DFQATT and CDR2 is SNEGSKA in the germline V gene (reference sequence). The CDR3 runs to 17 residues. V lost 1 base and J lost 5; bases outside the gene matches: 14.

The chain is built from TRBV10-1 and TRBJ2-2; 8 bases are shared with TRBD1. V lost 5 bases and J lost 4; bases outside the gene matches: 6. The V gene's germline CDR1 is WNHNN and CDR2 SYGVQD (reference sequence). This CDR3 is 15 amino acids long. In DNA form, the CDR3 reads TGCGCCAGCAGTATGGACAGGGTGGTCACCGGGGAGCTGTTTTTT. Translating it yields CASSMDRVVTGELFF.

The chain couples TRBV27 to TRBJ2-7; the D gene could be TRBD1 or TRBD2 (5 bases each). Gene TRBJ2-5 matches the end of the DNA better, so the J call may be wrong. CDR3 size: 15 residues. Germline V gene data show CDR1 as MNHEY and CDR2 as SMNVEV (reference sequence). CDR3 bases: TGTGCCAGCAGCCCGGCTATGAGTGGTGGGGGGACCCAGTACTTC. Its protein product is CASSPAMSGGGTQYF.

The chain couples TRBV29-1 to TRBJ1-4, with D perhaps matching TRBD1 (6 bases). CDR3 length: 14 residues. CDR1 is SQVTM, CDR2 ANQGSEA, per germline. The germline V and J ends were trimmed by 7 bases and 4 bases, with 16 bases remaining between them. DNA for the CDR3: TGCAGCGCGCTCCCAGGGGCGGGTAATGAAAAACTGTTTTTT. Amino acid sequence: CSALPGAGNEKLFF.